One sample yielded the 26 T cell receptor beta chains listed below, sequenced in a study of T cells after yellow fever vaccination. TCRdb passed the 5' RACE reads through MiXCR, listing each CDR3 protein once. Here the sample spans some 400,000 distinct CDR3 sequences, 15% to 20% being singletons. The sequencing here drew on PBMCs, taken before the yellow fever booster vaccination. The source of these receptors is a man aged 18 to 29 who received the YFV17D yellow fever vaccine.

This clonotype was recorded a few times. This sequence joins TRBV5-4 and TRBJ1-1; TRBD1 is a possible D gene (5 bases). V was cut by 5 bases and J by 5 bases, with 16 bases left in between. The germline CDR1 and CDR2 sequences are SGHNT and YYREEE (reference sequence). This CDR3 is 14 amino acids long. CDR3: CASRASGGRTEAFF. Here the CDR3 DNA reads TGTGCCAGCAGGGCAAGTGGGGGGAGAACTGAAGCTTTCTTT.

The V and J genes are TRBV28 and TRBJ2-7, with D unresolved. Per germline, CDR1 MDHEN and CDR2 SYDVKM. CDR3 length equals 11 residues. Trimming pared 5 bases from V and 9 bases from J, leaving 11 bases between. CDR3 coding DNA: TGTGCCAGCAGTCACACCACGCGGCAGTACGTC. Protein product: CASSHTTRQYV.

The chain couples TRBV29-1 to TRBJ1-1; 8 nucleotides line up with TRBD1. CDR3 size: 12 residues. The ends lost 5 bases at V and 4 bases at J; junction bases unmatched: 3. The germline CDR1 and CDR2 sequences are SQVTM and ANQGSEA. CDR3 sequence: CSVRTGPTEAFF. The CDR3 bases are TGCAGCGTTAGGACAGGGCCCACTGAAGCTTTCTTT.

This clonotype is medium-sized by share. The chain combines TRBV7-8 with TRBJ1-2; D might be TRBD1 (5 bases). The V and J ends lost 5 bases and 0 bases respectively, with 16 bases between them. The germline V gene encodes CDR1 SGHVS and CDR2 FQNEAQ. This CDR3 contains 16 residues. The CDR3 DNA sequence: TGTGCCAGCAGCCTCGGACAAGCCTGGGCTAACTATGGCTACACCTTC. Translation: CASSLGQAWANYGYTF. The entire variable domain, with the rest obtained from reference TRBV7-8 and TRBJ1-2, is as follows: GAGVSQSPRYKVAKRGQDVALRCDPISGHVSLFWYQQALGQGPEFLTYFQNEAQLDKSGLPSDRFFAERPEGSVSTLKIQRTQQEDSAVYLCASSLGQAWANYGYTFGSGTRLTVV.

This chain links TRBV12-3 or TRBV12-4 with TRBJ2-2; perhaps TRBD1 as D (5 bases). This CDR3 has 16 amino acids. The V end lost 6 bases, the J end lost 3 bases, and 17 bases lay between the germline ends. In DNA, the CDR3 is TGTGCCAGCAGACTGGGGATGGGGCGGTACACCGGGGAGCTGTTTTTT. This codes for CASRLGMGRYTGELFF.

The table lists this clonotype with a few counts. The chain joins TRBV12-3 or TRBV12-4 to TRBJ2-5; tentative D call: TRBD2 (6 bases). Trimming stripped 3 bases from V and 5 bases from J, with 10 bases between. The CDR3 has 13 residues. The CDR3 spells CASSFRRGETQYF. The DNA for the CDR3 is TGTGCCAGCAGTTTCCGCCGGGGGGAGACCCAGTACTTC.

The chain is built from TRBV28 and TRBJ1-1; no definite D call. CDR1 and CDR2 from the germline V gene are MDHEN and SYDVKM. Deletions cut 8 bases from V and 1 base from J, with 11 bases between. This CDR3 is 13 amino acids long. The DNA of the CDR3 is TGTGCCAGCTCTCAAAGGAGGAACACTGAAGCTTTCTTT. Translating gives CASSQRRNTEAFF.

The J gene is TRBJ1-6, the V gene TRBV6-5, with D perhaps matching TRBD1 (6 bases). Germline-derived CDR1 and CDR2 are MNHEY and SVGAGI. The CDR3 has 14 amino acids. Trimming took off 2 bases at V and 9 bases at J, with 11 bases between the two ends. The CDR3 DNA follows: TGTGCCAGCAGTTACGGGACAACAGCTTCACCCCTCCACTTT. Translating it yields CASSYGTTASPLHF.

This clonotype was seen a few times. This CDR3 reads CASSYLMVSGANVLTF. The CDR3 DNA follows: TGTGCCAGCAGTTACTTGATGGTATCTGGGGCCAACGTCCTGACTTTC. V is TRBV6-2 or TRBV6-3 and J is TRBJ2-6; D is ambiguous. The V end lost 1 base, the J end lost 1 base, and 8 bases lay between the germline ends. From germline, CDR1 is MNHEY and CDR2 SVGEGT. This CDR3 region has 16 residues.

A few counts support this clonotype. This CDR3 is CASRFTAEATDTQYF. The DNA for the CDR3 is TGTGCCAGCAGGTTCACAGCCGAGGCCACAGATACGCAGTATTTT. The chain links TRBV6-2 or TRBV6-3 to TRBJ2-3; D unclear. V was cut by 6 bases and J by 2 bases, with 15 bases left in between. CDR3 length: 15 amino acids. From germline, CDR1 is MNHEY and CDR2 SVGEGT.

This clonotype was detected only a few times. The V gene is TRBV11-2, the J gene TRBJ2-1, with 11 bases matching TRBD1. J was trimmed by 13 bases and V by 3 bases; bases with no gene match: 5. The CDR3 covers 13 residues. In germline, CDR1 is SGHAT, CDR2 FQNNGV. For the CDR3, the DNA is TGTGCCAGCAGCTTGGACAGGGGGCGCTTACAGTTCTTC. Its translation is CASSLDRGRLQFF. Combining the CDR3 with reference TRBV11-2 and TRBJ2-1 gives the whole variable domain EAGVAQSPRYKIIEKRQSVAFWCNPISGHATLYWYQQILGQGPKLLIQFQNNGVVDDSQLPKDRFSAERLKGVDSTLKIQPAKLEDSAVYLCASSLDRGRLQFFGPGTRLTVL.

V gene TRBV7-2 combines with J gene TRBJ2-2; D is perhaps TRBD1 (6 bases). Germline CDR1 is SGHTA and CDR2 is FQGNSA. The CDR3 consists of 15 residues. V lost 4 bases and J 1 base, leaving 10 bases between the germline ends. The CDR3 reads CASSSGQQNTGELFF. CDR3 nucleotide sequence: TGTGCCAGCAGCTCCGGACAGCAGAACACCGGGGAGCTGTTTTTT. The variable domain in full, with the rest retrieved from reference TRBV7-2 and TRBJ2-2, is GAGVSQSPSNKVTEKGKDVELRCDPISGHTALYWYRQSLGQGLEFLIYFQGNSAPDKSGLPSDRFSAERTGGSVSTLTIQRTQQEDSAVYLCASSSGQQNTGELFFGEGSRLTVL.

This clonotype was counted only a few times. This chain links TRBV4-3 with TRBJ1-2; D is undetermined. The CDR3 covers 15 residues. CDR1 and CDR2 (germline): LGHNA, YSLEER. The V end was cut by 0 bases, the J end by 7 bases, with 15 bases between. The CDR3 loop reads CASSQDSGGYGGYTF. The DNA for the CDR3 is TGCGCCAGCAGCCAAGATAGCGGAGGGTACGGTGGCTACACCTTC.

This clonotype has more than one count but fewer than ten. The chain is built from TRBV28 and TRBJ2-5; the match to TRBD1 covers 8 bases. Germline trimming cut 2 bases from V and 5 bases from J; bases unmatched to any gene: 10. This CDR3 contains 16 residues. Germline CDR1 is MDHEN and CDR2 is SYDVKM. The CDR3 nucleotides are TGTGCCAGCAGTTTAGGCCCCTCAGGGGGCTGGGAGACCCAGTACTTC. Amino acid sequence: CASSLGPSGGWETQYF. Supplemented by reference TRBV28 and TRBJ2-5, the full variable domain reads DVKVTQSSRYLVKRTGEKVFLECVQDMDHENMFWYRQDPGLGLRLIYFSYDVKMKEKGDIPEGYSVSREKKERFSLILESASTNQTSMYLCASSLGPSGGWETQYFGPGTRLLVL.

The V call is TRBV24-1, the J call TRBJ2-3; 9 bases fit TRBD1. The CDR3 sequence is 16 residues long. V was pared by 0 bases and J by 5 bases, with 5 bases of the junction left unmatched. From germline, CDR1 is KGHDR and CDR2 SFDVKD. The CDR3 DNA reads TGTGCCACCAGTGATTTGTCTGGGACAGGGCGAGATACGCAGTATTTT. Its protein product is CATSDLSGTGRDTQYF.

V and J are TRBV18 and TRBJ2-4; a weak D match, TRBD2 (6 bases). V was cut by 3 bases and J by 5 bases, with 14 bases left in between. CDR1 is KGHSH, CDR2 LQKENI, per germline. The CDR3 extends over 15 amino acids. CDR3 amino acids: CASSPSHGGENIQYF. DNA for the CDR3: TGTGCCAGCTCACCGTCCCACGGGGGAGAAAACATTCAGTACTTC.

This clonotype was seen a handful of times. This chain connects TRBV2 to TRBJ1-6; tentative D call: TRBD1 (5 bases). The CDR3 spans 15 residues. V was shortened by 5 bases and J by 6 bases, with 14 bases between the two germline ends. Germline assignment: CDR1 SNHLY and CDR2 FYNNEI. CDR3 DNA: TGTGCCAGCAGTTTCTATCAGGGAGGTAATTCACCCCTCCACTTT. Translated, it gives CASSFYQGGNSPLHF.

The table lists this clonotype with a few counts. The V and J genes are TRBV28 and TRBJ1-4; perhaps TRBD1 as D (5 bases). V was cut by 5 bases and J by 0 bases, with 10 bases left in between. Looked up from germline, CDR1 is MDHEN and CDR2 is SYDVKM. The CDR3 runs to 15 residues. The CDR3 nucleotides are TGTGCCAGCAGTGCCCTGGGGGCAACTAATGAAAAACTGTTTTTT. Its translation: CASSALGATNEKLFF.

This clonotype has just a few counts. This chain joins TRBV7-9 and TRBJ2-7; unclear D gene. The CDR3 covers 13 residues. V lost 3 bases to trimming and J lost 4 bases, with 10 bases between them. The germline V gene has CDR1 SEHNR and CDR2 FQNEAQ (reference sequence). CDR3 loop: CASSFSAYYEQYF. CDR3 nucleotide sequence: TGTGCCAGCAGCTTTTCTGCTTATTACGAGCAGTACTTC.

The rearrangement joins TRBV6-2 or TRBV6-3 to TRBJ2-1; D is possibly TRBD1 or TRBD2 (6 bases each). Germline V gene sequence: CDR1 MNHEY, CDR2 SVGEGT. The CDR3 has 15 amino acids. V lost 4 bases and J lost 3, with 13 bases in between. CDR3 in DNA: TGTGCCAGCAGTTGGGGGGCAGCCTACTACAATGAGCAGTTCTTC. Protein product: CASSWGAAYYNEQFF.

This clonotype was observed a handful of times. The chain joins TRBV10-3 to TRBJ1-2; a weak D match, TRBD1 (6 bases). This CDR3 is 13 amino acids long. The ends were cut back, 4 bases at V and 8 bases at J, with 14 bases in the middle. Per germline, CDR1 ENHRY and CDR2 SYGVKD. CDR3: CAISAWSGEGYTF. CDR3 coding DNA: TGTGCCATCAGTGCATGGTCAGGGGAAGGCTACACCTTC.

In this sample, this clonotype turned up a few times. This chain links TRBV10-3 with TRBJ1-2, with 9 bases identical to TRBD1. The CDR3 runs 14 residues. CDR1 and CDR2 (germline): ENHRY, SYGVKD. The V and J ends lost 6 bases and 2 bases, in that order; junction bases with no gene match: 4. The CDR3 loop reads CAIRGTGTNYGYTF. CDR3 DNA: TGTGCCATCAGGGGGACAGGGACCAACTATGGCTACACCTTC.

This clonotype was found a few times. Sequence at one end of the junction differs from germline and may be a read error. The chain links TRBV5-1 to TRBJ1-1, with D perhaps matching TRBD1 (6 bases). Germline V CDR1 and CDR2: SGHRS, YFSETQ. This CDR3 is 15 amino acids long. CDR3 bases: TGCTCCAGCAGCCCCCGTGAAGGGGGGAACACTGAAGCTTTCTTT. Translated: CSSSPREGGNTEAFF. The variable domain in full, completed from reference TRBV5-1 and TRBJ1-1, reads KAGVTQTPRYLIKTRGQQVTLSCSPISGHRSVSWYQQTPGQGLQFLFEYFSETQRNKGNFPGRFSGRQFSNSRSEMNVSTLELGDSALYLCSSSPREGGNTEAFFGQGTRLTVV.

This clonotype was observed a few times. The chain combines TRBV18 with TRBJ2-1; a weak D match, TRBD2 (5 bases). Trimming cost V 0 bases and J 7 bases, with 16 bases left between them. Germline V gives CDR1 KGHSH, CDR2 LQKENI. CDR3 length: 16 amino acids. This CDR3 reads CASSPPGAQEENEQFF. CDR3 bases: TGTGCCAGCTCACCACCGGGCGCTCAGGAGGAAAATGAGCAGTTCTTC.

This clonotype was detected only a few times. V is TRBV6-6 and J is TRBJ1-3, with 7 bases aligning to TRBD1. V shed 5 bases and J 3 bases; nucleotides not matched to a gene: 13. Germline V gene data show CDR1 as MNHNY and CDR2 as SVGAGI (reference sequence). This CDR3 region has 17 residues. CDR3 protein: CASSTPTGTEFGNTIYF. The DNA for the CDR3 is TGTGCCAGCAGTACCCCTACCGGGACAGAATTTGGAAACACCATATATTTT.

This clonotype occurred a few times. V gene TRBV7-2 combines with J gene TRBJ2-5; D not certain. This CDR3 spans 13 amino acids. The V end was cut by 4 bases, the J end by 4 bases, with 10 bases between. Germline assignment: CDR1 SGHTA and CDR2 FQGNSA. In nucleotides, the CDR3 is TGTGCCAGCAGCTCTCCCCCGGTAGAGACCCAGTACTTC. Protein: CASSSPPVETQYF.